A selection of T cell receptor beta chains follows, all from one sample in a study of blood T cell repertoires in COVID-19. Only in-frame clones appear in the TCRdb table, and some are missing; sequencing was by immunoSEQ multiplex PCR. The sample has approximately 500,000 clones; roughly nine tenths are singletons. The sample taken for sequencing was peripheral blood. The source is a woman in her forties or fifties with COVID-19, enrolled during active disease. Both conserved end residues are part of each CDR3. The D gene is left open where the match is weak. Part of the rows lack a size; the others show once, few, many or a class for expanded clones.

cdr3_length: 14
d_call: -
clone_size: -
j_call: TRBJ2-7
v_call: TRBV19
cdr3_aa: CASSIPGGGIEQYF
cdr3_nt: TGTGCCAGTAGTATCCCAGGGGGAGGCATCGAGCAGTACTTC

cdr3_length: 16
d_call: -
clone_size: -
j_call: TRBJ1-3
v_call: TRBV28
cdr3_aa: CASSPSLGAPGNTIYF
cdr3_nt: TGTGCCAGCAGCCCATCCTTGGGGGCCCCTGGAAACACCATATATTTT

cdr3_length: 16
d_call: -
clone_size: -
j_call: TRBJ2-1
v_call: TRBV15
cdr3_aa: CATSRDGLATNNEQFF
cdr3_nt: TGTGCCACCAGCAGAGATGGGCTAGCGACTAACAATGAGCAGTTCTTC

cdr3_length: 15
d_call: TRBD1
clone_size: once
j_call: TRBJ1-2
v_call: TRBV28
cdr3_aa: CASSRPGQGYYGYTF
cdr3_nt: TGTGCCAGCAGTCGGCCGGGACAGGGGTACTATGGCTACACCTTC

cdr3_length: 19
d_call: -
clone_size: -
j_call: TRBJ1-4
v_call: TRBV5-1
cdr3_aa: CASSLAVLGGPSTNEKLFF
cdr3_nt: TGCGCCAGCAGCTTGGCGGTTCTGGGGGGGCCCTCAACTAATGAAAAACTGTTTTTT

cdr3_length: 13
d_call: -
clone_size: -
j_call: TRBJ2-7
v_call: TRBV6-5
cdr3_aa: CATSPAVSYEQYF
cdr3_nt: TGTGCCACCTCCCCCGCGGTCTCCTACGAGCAGTACTTC

cdr3_length: 13
d_call: -
clone_size: -
j_call: TRBJ1-3
v_call: TRBV10-3
cdr3_aa: CAIGSSSGNTIYF
cdr3_nt: TGTGCCATCGGCTCTAGCTCTGGAAACACCATATATTTT

cdr3_length: 15
d_call: TRBD1
clone_size: -
j_call: TRBJ2-5
v_call: TRBV27
cdr3_aa: CASSLGTGGRETQYF
cdr3_nt: TGTGCCAGCAGTTTGGGGACAGGAGGGCGAGAGACCCAGTACTTC

cdr3_length: 16
d_call: -
clone_size: -
j_call: TRBJ1-6
v_call: TRBV11-2
cdr3_aa: CASSPGGGSYNSPLHF
cdr3_nt: TGTGCCAGCAGCCCAGGTGGAGGTTCCTATAATTCACCCCTCCACTTT

cdr3_length: 17
d_call: TRBD2
clone_size: -
j_call: TRBJ2-3
v_call: TRBV5-1
cdr3_aa: CASSLLAGGLSTDTQYF
cdr3_nt: TGCGCCAGCAGCTTGTTAGCGGGGGGGCTAAGCACAGATACGCAGTATTTT

cdr3_length: 14
d_call: -
clone_size: -
j_call: TRBJ1-6
v_call: TRBV21-1
cdr3_aa: CASSKTGAGSPLHF
cdr3_nt: TGTGCCAGCAGCAAGACAGGGGCAGGTTCACCCCTCCACTTT

cdr3_length: 18
d_call: TRBD1
clone_size: once
j_call: TRBJ1-6
v_call: TRBV5-1
cdr3_aa: CASSLDAGRGDYNSPLHF
cdr3_nt: TGCGCCAGCAGCTTGGATGCGGGCAGGGGGGACTATAATTCACCCCTCCACTTT

cdr3_length: 16
d_call: TRBD1
clone_size: -
j_call: TRBJ2-7
v_call: TRBV30
cdr3_aa: CAWSALWTGSSYEQYF
cdr3_nt: TGTGCCTGGAGTGCATTGTGGACAGGGAGCTCCTACGAGCAGTACTTC

cdr3_length: 12
d_call: -
clone_size: once
j_call: TRBJ2-7
v_call: TRBV5-4
cdr3_aa: CASSLDRDEQYF
cdr3_nt: TGTGCCAGCAGCTTGGACAGGGACGAGCAGTACTTC

cdr3_length: 13
d_call: -
clone_size: -
j_call: TRBJ2-1
v_call: TRBV7-9
cdr3_aa: CASSLGRGPEQFF
cdr3_nt: TGTGCCAGCAGCTTAGGCAGGGGCCCTGAGCAGTTCTTC

cdr3_length: 13
d_call: -
clone_size: -
j_call: TRBJ2-3
v_call: TRBV5-1
cdr3_aa: CASSLGKMDTQYF
cdr3_nt: TGCGCCAGCAGCTTGGGTAAAATGGATACGCAGTATTTT

cdr3_length: 15
d_call: -
clone_size: few
j_call: TRBJ1-5
v_call: TRBV3-1/TRBV3-2
cdr3_aa: CASSPRGNSNQPQHF
cdr3_nt: TGTGCCAGCAGCCCTAGGGGGAATAGCAATCAGCCCCAGCATTTT

cdr3_length: 18
d_call: -
clone_size: -
j_call: TRBJ1-1
v_call: TRBV4-1
cdr3_aa: CASSQDLGGGTLNTEAFF
cdr3_nt: TGCGCCAGCAGCCAAGATTTGGGTGGCGGAACTTTGAACACTGAAGCTTTCTTT

cdr3_length: 12
d_call: -
clone_size: -
j_call: TRBJ1-3
v_call: TRBV2
cdr3_aa: CASTTEGVTIYF
cdr3_nt: TGTGCCAGCACTACAGAGGGGGTCACCATATATTTT

cdr3_length: 14
d_call: -
clone_size: -
j_call: TRBJ1-1
v_call: TRBV19
cdr3_aa: CASSIGRANTEAFF
cdr3_nt: TGTGCCAGTAGTATAGGCAGGGCGAACACTGAAGCTTTCTTT

cdr3_length: 15
d_call: -
clone_size: -
j_call: TRBJ1-4
v_call: TRBV15
cdr3_aa: CATSREVGTNEKLFF
cdr3_nt: TGTGCCACCAGCAGAGAAGTCGGGACTAATGAAAAACTGTTTTTT

cdr3_length: 16
d_call: -
clone_size: -
j_call: TRBJ2-2
v_call: TRBV24-1
cdr3_aa: CATSDSTGINTGELFF
cdr3_nt: TGTGCCACCAGTGATTCAACAGGGATAAACACCGGGGAGCTGTTTTTT

cdr3_length: 13
d_call: TRBD1
clone_size: -
j_call: TRBJ1-2
v_call: TRBV28
cdr3_aa: CASLPGGPYGYTF
cdr3_nt: TGTGCTAGCCTTCCAGGGGGCCCCTATGGCTACACCTTC

cdr3_length: 13
d_call: -
clone_size: -
j_call: TRBJ1-1
v_call: TRBV29-1
cdr3_aa: CSVASGGDTEAFF
cdr3_nt: TGCAGCGTAGCCAGCGGGGGGGACACTGAAGCTTTCTTT

cdr3_length: 11
d_call: TRBD1
clone_size: -
j_call: TRBJ1-2
v_call: TRBV20-1
cdr3_aa: CSAPTGDGYTF
cdr3_nt: TGCAGTGCTCCAACAGGGGATGGCTACACCTTC

cdr3_length: 20
d_call: -
clone_size: -
j_call: TRBJ2-1
v_call: TRBV7-3
cdr3_aa: CASSSLGIPGIGGSYNEQFF
cdr3_nt: TGTGCCAGCAGCTCTCTCGGGATTCCGGGGATCGGTGGCTCCTACAATGAGCAGTTCTTC

cdr3_length: 16
d_call: TRBD2
clone_size: -
j_call: TRBJ2-3
v_call: TRBV3-1/TRBV3-2
cdr3_aa: CASSQGIIAGGDTQYF
cdr3_nt: TGTGCCAGCAGCCAAGGAATAATAGCGGGGGGGGATACGCAGTATTTT

cdr3_length: 15
d_call: -
clone_size: -
j_call: TRBJ1-5
v_call: TRBV19
cdr3_aa: CASSPSGGSNQPQHF
cdr3_nt: TGTGCCAGTAGCCCGTCGGGGGGAAGCAATCAGCCCCAGCATTTT

cdr3_length: 12
d_call: -
clone_size: -
j_call: TRBJ1-2
v_call: TRBV29-1
cdr3_aa: CSARTGRAGYTF
cdr3_nt: TGCAGCGCCCGAACAGGGCGGGCTGGCTACACCTTC

cdr3_length: 13
d_call: -
clone_size: -
j_call: TRBJ2-7
v_call: TRBV3-1/TRBV3-2
cdr3_aa: CASRHQVTYEQYF
cdr3_nt: TGTGCCAGCAGACACCAGGTCACCTACGAGCAGTACTTC

cdr3_length: 14
d_call: -
clone_size: -
j_call: TRBJ2-1
v_call: TRBV5-5
cdr3_aa: CASSLLLGYNEQFF
cdr3_nt: TGTGCCAGCAGCCTATTACTAGGGTACAATGAGCAGTTCTTC

cdr3_length: 13
d_call: -
clone_size: -
j_call: TRBJ1-2
v_call: TRBV6-6
cdr3_aa: CASSLRQRVGYTF
cdr3_nt: TGTGCCAGCAGTCTAAGACAGCGCGTTGGCTACACCTTC

cdr3_length: 15
d_call: -
clone_size: -
j_call: TRBJ1-6
v_call: TRBV18
cdr3_aa: CASSPTRGGLSPLHF
cdr3_nt: TGTGCCAGCTCACCAACGAGGGGGGGCCTATCACCCCTCCACTTT